What follows are 21 T cell receptor beta chains derived from one specimen sequenced in a study of tumor-infiltrating lymphocytes in primary liver carcinoma. Total RNA and DNA came together from approximately 20-30 mg of bulk tissue without cell sorting. A constant-region primer served to make TCR beta cDNA from roughly 500 ng total RNA. Construction of TCR beta libraries relied on three successive nested multiplex PCR rounds employing slightly modified ARM-PCR. Running 9 to 10 cycles apiece, the first two PCR rounds relied on TRBV1-TRBV30 forward primers together with a C-beta reverse primer. TCRdb reanalysed the multiplex PCR reads using MiXCR and keeps one entry per CDR3 protein. The sample records about 120,000 distinct CDR3 sequences, under 70% being singletons. The sequenced material came from tumor-adjacent normal liver tissue. These receptors all come from a woman between 55 and 75 years old with primary liver carcinoma and hepatitis B virus infection.

The chain uses TRBV11-2 and TRBJ2-1; D remains ambiguous. The CDR3 contains 15 residues. Germline lookup yields CDR1 SGHAT and CDR2 FQNNGV. V lost 6 bases to trimming and J lost 8 bases, with 20 bases between them. CDR3 bases: TGTGCCAGCAGTCCGCGACAAGCCTTTGACCATGAGCAGTTCTTC. It encodes CASSPRQAFDHEQFF.

On this clonotype itself: It may be a read error: a sequence one base away is much more abundant. The chain uses TRBV28 and TRBJ1-5; D might be TRBD1 (6 bases). Per germline, CDR1 MDHEN and CDR2 SYDVKM. The CDR3 is 15 residues long. The CDR3 spells CASSLLEGGNQPQDF. The CDR3 DNA sequence: TGTGCCAGCAGTCTTCTTGAGGGGGGAAATCAGCCCCAGGATTTT. Combining the CDR3 with reference TRBV28 and TRBJ1-5 gives the whole variable domain DVKVTQSSRYLVKRTGEKVFLECVQDMDHENMFWYRQDPGLGLRLIYFSYDVKMKEKGDIPEGYSVSREKKERFSLILESASTNQTSMYLCASSLLEGGNQPQDFGDGTRLSIL.

This clonotype was counted many times. The V and J genes are TRBV6-4 and TRBJ2-7, with 10 positions matching TRBD2. The V gene end was trimmed by 6 bases and the J gene end by 7 bases; junction bases not matched to a gene: 9. CDR3 size: 14 residues. Germline V gene sequence: CDR1 MRHNA, CDR2 SNTAGT. The DNA of the CDR3 is TGTGCCAGCAGCGAGCGGGAGGGAGCTGCGGAGCAGTACTTC. This gives the protein CASSEREGAAEQYF.

As regards this clonotype: One junction end does not reproduce the germline sequence, and a read error may be involved. V is TRBV11-2 and J is TRBJ2-1, with D unresolved. Germline V gives CDR1 SGHAT, CDR2 FQNNGV. This CDR3 has 15 amino acids. CDR3 loop: CASSPFSSGKNEQLF. CDR3 bases: TGTGCCAGCAGCCCTTTTTCTAGTGGGAAGAATGAGCAGCTCTTC.

The table lists this clonotype with a count of one. The junction shows a germline mismatch at one end, possibly a read error. The rearrangement joins TRBV30 to TRBJ2-2, with 8 bases lining up with TRBD2. There are 13 residues in the CDR3. Germline lookup yields CDR1 GTSNPN and CDR2 SVGIG (reference sequence). The CDR3 nucleotides are TGTGCCTGGAGTGCGGGGGGGTCCGGAGAGCTGTTTTTT. Translating it yields CAWSAGGSGELFF.

This clonotype appeared a few times. The chain uses TRBV6-6 and TRBJ2-4, with D unclear. There are 15 residues in the CDR3. The V end was cut by 4 bases, the J end by 4 bases, with 14 bases between. Per the germline V gene, CDR1 is MNHNY and CDR2 is SVGAGI (reference sequence). The CDR3 coding sequence is TGTGCCAGCAGTTGCAGCCTTTTAGCTAAAAACATTCAGTACTTC. As protein: CASSCSLLAKNIQYF.

The rearrangement joins TRBV9 to TRBJ2-7, with a weak D call TRBD2 (5 bases). This CDR3 contains 16 residues. Germline CDR1 reads SGDLS; CDR2 reads YYNGEE. Trimming stripped 4 bases from V and 4 bases from J, with 21 bases between. The CDR3 bases are TGTGCCAGCAGCACAGAGGGTAGTGAGAGGGAATACGAGCAGTACTTC. Its translation: CASSTEGSEREYEQYF.

In regard to this clonotype: The CDR3 ends on some other residue instead of the conserved phenylalanine or tryptophan, so this is likely a read error. V usage is TRBV29-1 and J usage is TRBJ2-5; TRBD2 matches 9 bases. Trimming at V came to 2 bases and at J to 5 bases, leaving 9 bases not matched to a gene. The germline V gene has CDR1 SQVTM and CDR2 ANQGSEA. The CDR3 sequence is 15 residues long. CDR3 sequence: CSVEIAGATPETQYI. CDR3 in DNA: TGCAGCGTTGAAATAGCGGGAGCCACTCCGGAGACCCAGTACATC.

The chain couples TRBV4-1 to TRBJ1-1; D is unclear. CDR3 length: 16 amino acids. V shed 3 bases and J shed 4 bases, with 18 bases lying between them. CDR1 is MGHRA, CDR2 YSYEKL, per germline. CDR3 region: CASSHSSGMSSTEAFF. The CDR3 DNA follows: TGCGCCAGCAGCCATTCATCAGGTATGTCTAGCACTGAAGCTTTCTTT.

This clonotype was observed a few times. A junction boundary mismatches the germline segment, possibly from a read error. The chain has TRBV7-2 and TRBJ1-4; D uncertain. The CDR3 sequence is 15 residues long. Germline V gives CDR1 SGHTA, CDR2 FQGNSA. The CDR3 coding sequence is TGTGCCAGCAGCTTAGTTTCCGCGGTGGATGAAAAACTGCTTTTT. Protein product: CASSLVSAVDEKLLF.

Note on this clonotype: A junction boundary mismatches the germline segment, possibly from a read error. This rearrangement joins TRBV12-3 or TRBV12-4 to TRBJ1-2; D remains unclear. This CDR3 is 12 amino acids long. CDR3 bases: TGTGACAGCAGTCCCGTAAGACGGGGCTACACCTTC. It codes for CDSSPVRRGYTF.

As regards this clonotype: An end of the junction differs from the germline gene, which may be a read error. The chain is built from TRBV29-1 and TRBJ2-1; 8 bases fit TRBD2. Germline-derived CDR1 and CDR2 are SQVTM and ANQGSEA. This CDR3 has 17 residues. The CDR3 loop reads CSVEGVGGGNSYNEQFF. The CDR3 nucleotides are TGCAGCGTTGAAGGGGTCGGCGGGGGGAACTCCTACAACGAGCAGTTCTTC.

The chain recombines TRBV12-3 or TRBV12-4 with TRBJ2-5; D is possibly TRBD1 or TRBD2 (5 bases each). CDR3 length equals 17 residues. V lost 4 bases to trimming and J lost 5 bases, with 23 bases between them. As DNA, the CDR3 is TGTGCCAGCAGTTCCTCCGGGACCCGAAGGGGCCATGAGACCCAGTACTTC. Encoded protein: CASSSSGTRRGHETQYF.

The chain is built from TRBV28 and TRBJ1-5; D possibly corresponds to TRBD1 (6 bases). V was pared by 9 bases and J by 2 bases, with 14 bases between. The CDR3 is 14 residues long. Germline loops: CDR1 MDHEN, CDR2 SYDVKM. The CDR3 loop reads CARRRTAGNQPQHF. The CDR3 region has the DNA TGTGCCAGAAGGAGGACAGCGGGCAATCAGCCCCAGCATTTT.

In this sample, this clonotype turned up once. Just one base apart from a much larger clone, this may be a read error. The chain combines TRBV7-9 with TRBJ2-3, with TRBD1 matching over 7 bases. The CDR3 totals 14 residues. Germline V CDR1 and CDR2: SEHNR, FQNEAQ (reference sequence). The CDR3 loop is CTSSRQGYTDTQYF. The CDR3 nucleotides read TGTACCAGCAGCCGACAGGGTTACACAGATACGCAGTATTTT.

Regarding this clonotype: Here the CDR3 omits its conserved ending phenylalanine or tryptophan, so a read error is the likely source. The chain is built from TRBV4-1 and TRBJ2-1, with 14 positions matching TRBD2. Germline-derived CDR1 and CDR2 are MGHRA and YSYEKL. CDR3 length: 16 amino acids. The CDR3 nucleotides read TGCGCCAGCAACCAAGTGGGACTAGCGGGGGACAATGAGCAGTTCTTA. Translated, it gives CASNQVGLAGDNEQFL.

Details on this clonotype: This likely comes from a read error, as the CDR3 has no conserved phenylalanine or tryptophan at its end. This chain connects TRBV6-5 to TRBJ1-2; weak D call: TRBD1 (5 bases). CDR1 and CDR2 from the germline V gene are MNHEY and SVGAGI. V was cut by 3 bases and J by 2 bases, with 10 bases left in between. This CDR3 spans 14 amino acids. This chain's CDR3 is CASSYGRVNYGYTL. The CDR3, as DNA: TGTGCCAGCAGTTATGGCAGGGTAAACTATGGCTACACCTTG.

The rearrangement links TRBV10-3 to TRBJ1-2, with D uncertain. The CDR3 length is 13 residues. From germline, CDR1 is ENHRY and CDR2 SYGVKD. V gave up 5 bases and J gave up 4 bases, with 11 bases separating them. The CDR3 DNA follows: TGTGCCATCAGTACAAAGGCCGGCTATGGCTACACCTTC. Amino acid sequence: CAISTKAGYGYTF.

About this clonotype: Germline is not matched at one junction end, which may reflect a read error. The chain recombines TRBV5-1 with TRBJ1-1; D is ambiguous. This CDR3 has 15 amino acids. The germline CDR1 and CDR2 sequences are SGHRS and YFSETQ. In nucleotides, the CDR3 is TGCGCCAGCAGCCCCTACTCGGACTTGGGCACTGAAGCTATCTTT. This encodes CASSPYSDLGTEAIF. Combining the CDR3 with reference TRBV5-1 and TRBJ1-1 gives the whole variable domain KAGVTQTPRYLIKTRGQQVTLSCSPISGHRSVSWYQQTPGQGLQFLFEYFSETQRNKGNFPGRFSGRQFSNSRSEMNVSTLELGDSALYLCASSPYSDLGTEAIFGQGTRLTVV.

This chain links TRBV5-1 with TRBJ2-3; 11 nucleotides match TRBD2. Trimming cost V 4 bases and J 6 bases; bases outside gene matches: 13. The CDR3 runs 17 residues. CDR1 is SGHRS and CDR2 is YFSETQ in the germline V gene. CDR3 residues: CASSPTLAGDLRDTQYF. DNA of the CDR3: TGCGCCAGCAGCCCAACACTAGCGGGGGATCTTCGGGATACGCAGTATTTT.

This clonotype is a singleton in its sample. The rearrangement joins TRBV4-1 to TRBJ2-1; 14 bases are a match to TRBD2. Per germline, CDR1 MGHRA and CDR2 YSYEKL. This CDR3 has 19 amino acids. Trimming took 0 bases from V and 7 from J; bases not matched to a gene: 11. CDR3 sequence (DNA): TGCGCCAGCAGCCAAGATAAGGGACTAGCGGGAGTAGGTGGTAATGAGCAGTTCTTC. Its translation is CASSQDKGLAGVGGNEQFF.